These 6 T cell receptor beta chains were all obtained from the same sample, sequenced in a study of blood T cell repertoires in COVID-19. TCRdb's table, derived via immunoSEQ multiplex PCR, lists solely in-frame clones and lacks some. The sample includes 210,000 or so clones, about four fifths seen only once; the top ten take roughly 2.9%. The sample was peripheral blood. Receptor source: a man aged 45-65 years with active or convalescent COVID-19.

This clone has a handful of counts. The chain is built from TRBV5-4 and TRBJ2-2; 11 nucleotides line up with TRBD1. CDR1 SGHNT and CDR2 YYREEE come from the germline V gene (reference sequence). Trimming took 4 bases from V and 4 from J; bases not matched to a gene: 6. The CDR3 is made up of 16 amino acids. The CDR3 loop is CASSPPGTGGTGELFF. The CDR3 DNA is TGTGCCAGCAGCCCCCCCGGGACAGGGGGCACCGGGGAGCTGTTTTTT. Using reference TRBV5-4 and TRBJ2-2 for the parts outside the CDR3, the full variable domain is ETGVTQSPTHLIKTRGQQVTLRCSSQSGHNTVSWYQQALGQGPQFIFQYYREEENGRGNFPPRFSGLQFPNYSSELNVNALELDDSALYLCASSPPGTGGTGELFFGEGSRLTVL.

This clone was counted between two and nine times. The V gene is TRBV27, the J gene TRBJ1-6; D is perhaps TRBD1 (5 bases). CDR1 and CDR2 (germline): MNHEY, SMNVEV (reference sequence). V was trimmed by 1 base and J by 5 bases, leaving 9 bases between them. This CDR3 has 15 residues. CDR3 sequence (DNA): TGTGCCAGCAGTTTATGGACAAATAATAATTCACCCCTCCACTTT. This sequence encodes CASSLWTNNNSPLHF.

The chain joins TRBV6-4 to TRBJ2-1; 10 bases fit TRBD1. The CDR3 has 15 amino acids. Trimming took 3 bases from V and 9 from J; bases not matched to a gene: 8. Germline V CDR1 and CDR2: MRHNA, SNTAGT. CDR3 sequence: CASSESTGGSGEQFF. Written as DNA, the CDR3 is TGTGCCAGCAGTGAATCGACAGGGGGCTCGGGTGAGCAGTTCTTC.

This clone was detected many times. The rearrangement joins TRBV5-1 to TRBJ2-7, with 7 bases aligning to TRBD2. CDR1 SGHRS and CDR2 YFSETQ come from the germline V gene. V lost 5 bases and J lost 5; bases outside the gene matches: 16. This CDR3 region has 16 residues. The CDR3 reads CASSWGGGGRAHEQYF. CDR3 coding DNA: TGCGCCAGCAGTTGGGGCGGTGGCGGGAGAGCCCACGAGCAGTACTTC.

This chain connects TRBV30 to TRBJ1-2; D may be TRBD1 (5 bases). CDR1 and CDR2 from the germline V gene are GTSNPN and SVGIG (reference sequence). The V end lost 0 bases, the J end lost 2 bases, and 10 bases lay between the germline ends. This CDR3 is built from 14 residues. The CDR3 here is CAWSVRTGNYGYTF. The CDR3 DNA reads as TGTGCCTGGAGTGTACGAACAGGCAACTATGGCTACACCTTC.

The chain joins TRBV9 to TRBJ2-7, with TRBD2 matching 10 bases. This CDR3 contains 15 residues. The V gene end was trimmed by 4 bases and the J gene end by 7 bases; junction bases not matched to a gene: 11. Germline loops: CDR1 SGDLS, CDR2 YYNGEE. The CDR3 region has the DNA TGTGCCAGCAGCCCCAGGACGGGACTAGCGCAGGAGCAGTACTTC. Amino acid sequence: CASSPRTGLAQEQYF.